This TCR beta chain was sequenced in a study of cytomegalovirus exposure and HLA in healthy donors. Amplification used 60 Vbeta primers and 13 Jbeta primers. Sequenced by immunoSEQ multiplex PCR; TCRdb stores in-frame clones only, minus some. The data hold about 140,000 clones, with around 70% observed a single time. Of note for this clone: Its antigen remains unidentified.

Germline-derived CDR1 and CDR2 are SGHRS and YFSETQ. Trimming removed 4 bases from V and 4 bases from J, with 20 bases in between. The CDR3 loop spans 17 amino acids. Study-wide points: Most sequenced TCRs were rare (though some public TCRs occurred in many donors). TCR beta sequences reportedly predicted most subjects' HLA-A and HLA-B alleles accurately.

V usage is TRBV5-1 and J usage is TRBJ2-2; possibly TRBD2 for D (5 bases). This TCR was recovered from a middle-aged man in good health and CMV-seronegative. The sequenced sample consisted of PBMCs. The CDR3 reads CASSPGLMDDGTGELFF. The CDR3 DNA sequence: TGCGCCAGCAGCCCCGGACTGATGGACGATGGCACCGGGGAGCTGTTTTTT.